The 17 T cell receptor beta chains listed next were all sequenced from one sample in a study of regulatory T cells in long-lasting Graves disease. Arm-PCR of CDR3 regions with iRepertoire HTBI primers generated TCR beta libraries. TCRdb re-analysed the multiplex PCR reads in MiXCR, keeping a single row per CDR3 protein. The sample gives 400,000 to 500,000 distinct CDR3 sequences, 16% of which show up once; about 23% is in the top ten. Time point meaning: newly diagnosed GD, antithyroid drugs for less than 3 months. There was RNA extracted from PBMCs, and the TCR library was made from it. This sample was also put to use in a study of T cells in Graves' hyperthyroidism and ophthalmopathy.

Specimen: peripheral blood mononuclear cells (PBMCs), collected at new diagnosis, from a patient treated with antithyroid drugs. These receptor sequences come from a woman under 30 with Graves disease.

This clonotype was counted only a few times. This chain connects TRBV2 to TRBJ1-3; D remains ambiguous. This CDR3 comprises 13 residues. The ends were cut back, 6 bases at V and 0 bases at J, with 6 bases in the middle. CDR1 and CDR2 (germline): SNHLY, FYNNEI. CDR3 amino acids: CASRTDSGNTIYF. CDR3 nucleotide sequence: TGTGCCAGCAGGACGGACTCTGGAAACACCATATATTTT.

This clonotype was counted at least ten times. The rearrangement joins TRBV28 to TRBJ2-7; D may correspond to TRBD1 or TRBD2 (6 bases each). Germline V CDR1 and CDR2: MDHEN, SYDVKM. The CDR3 is 15 residues long. Trimming left V 6 bases short and J 3 bases short, with 18 bases between. The CDR3 region is CASRTGGGFYYEQYF. Here the CDR3 DNA reads TGTGCCAGCAGGACAGGTGGGGGGTTTTACTACGAGCAGTACTTC.

J is TRBJ2-2 and V is TRBV5-1, with D possibly being TRBD2 (6 bases). The V end was cut by 4 bases, the J end by 5 bases, with 12 bases between. The CDR3 is 14 residues long. Germline loops: CDR1 SGHRS, CDR2 YFSETQ. The DNA of the CDR3 is TGCGCCAGCAGCGAGCTAGCGTTAACCGGGGAGCTGTTTTTT. Its translation: CASSELALTGELFF.

This clonotype was detected ten times or more. The chain joins TRBV11-2 to TRBJ2-1; D call uncertain. The CDR3 contains 13 residues. Germline CDR1 and CDR2: SGHAT and FQNNGV. Trimming pared 0 bases from V and 10 bases from J, leaving 10 bases between. CDR3: CASSLESVGEQFF. Here the CDR3 DNA reads TGTGCCAGCAGCTTAGAGTCTGTTGGGGAGCAGTTCTTC.

This clonotype was seen a single time. This may be a read error: a much more frequent sequence differs by one nucleotide. The J gene is TRBJ2-7, the V gene TRBV28; weak D call: TRBD1 (5 bases). Germline V gene sequence: CDR1 MDHEN, CDR2 SYDVKM. The CDR3 runs to 16 residues. The CDR3 protein is CASSPLGRDDAYEQYF. The CDR3, as DNA: TGCGCCAGCAGCCCCCTTGGCAGGGATGACGCCTACGAGCAGTACTTC.

In this sample, this clonotype turned up many times. J is TRBJ2-3 and V is TRBV28; 10 nucleotides line up with TRBD2. The V gene's germline CDR1 is MDHEN and CDR2 SYDVKM. The trim removed 6 bases at V and 8 bases at J, leaving 11 bases unmatched. This CDR3 spans 15 amino acids. CDR3 loop: CASRSLGTSALTQYF. The CDR3 nucleotides are TGTGCCAGCAGGTCCCTGGGGACTAGCGCCCTTACGCAGTATTTT.

Regarding this clonotype: Compared with germline, one end of the junction differs, possibly owing to a read error. The V and J genes are TRBV7-7 and TRBJ2-5; D not resolved. The CDR3 covers 15 residues. The germline gives CDR1 SSHAT, CDR2 FNYEAQ (reference sequence). The chain's CDR3 is CASSLVVGPQETQYF. CDR3 nucleotides: TGTGCTAGCAGCTTAGTAGTTGGGCCCCAAGAGACCCAGTACTTC.

The sample holds a few counts of this clonotype. This chain connects TRBV30 to TRBJ1-4; D ambiguous. CDR3 size: 12 residues. The germline V gene has CDR1 GTSNPN and CDR2 SVGIG (reference sequence). Trimming took 8 bases from V and 4 from J, leaving 11 bases between them. The CDR3 DNA sequence: TGTGCCGCCTCGGTCGTTAATGAAAAACTGTTTTTT. Protein sequence: CAASVVNEKLFF.

This clonotype was detected only a few times. The CDR3 spells CASSVVGTNTGELFF. In nucleotides, the CDR3 is TGTGCCAGCAGCGTAGTTGGTACGAACACCGGGGAGCTGTTTTTT. The chain is built from TRBV9 and TRBJ2-2, with D uncertain. The ends were cut back, 0 bases at V and 0 bases at J, with 6 bases in the middle. The germline V gene has CDR1 SGDLS and CDR2 YYNGEE. The CDR3 is 15 residues long.

This clonotype was detected many times. This sequence joins TRBV5-1 and TRBJ1-1; possible D gene TRBD1, 5 bases. V lost 3 bases to trimming and J lost 3 bases, with 15 bases between them. The V gene's germline CDR1 is SGHRS and CDR2 YFSETQ. This CDR3 comprises 15 residues. CDR3 sequence (DNA): TGCGCCAGCAGCTCCCCGGGGGGAGTGCACACTGAAGCTTTCTTT. Amino acids: CASSSPGGVHTEAFF.

This clonotype was picked up a small number of times. The chain links TRBV19 to TRBJ2-7, with 7 positions matching TRBD2. The CDR3 runs to 15 residues. Germline lookup yields CDR1 LNHDA and CDR2 SQIVND (reference sequence). J gave up 4 bases and V 7 bases, and 13 bases lay outside the gene matches. CDR3 sequence: CASTIGVRESYEQYF. DNA of the CDR3: TGTGCCAGTACCATTGGGGTGCGGGAGTCGTACGAGCAGTACTTC.

This clonotype was seen ten or more times. DNA of the CDR3: TGCAGTGGGGGTGGGTCGAGCTCCTACAATGAGCAGTTCTTC. The encoded protein is CSGGGSSSYNEQFF. The V gene is TRBV20-1, the J gene TRBJ2-1; no reliable D call. The CDR3 totals 14 residues. The germline gives CDR1 DFQATT, CDR2 SNEGSKA (reference sequence). V was clipped by 7 bases and J by 0 bases, with 13 bases between them.

The table lists this clonotype with many counts. The rearrangement links TRBV6-5 to TRBJ1-2; D may be TRBD1 (6 bases). Germline lookup yields CDR1 MNHEY and CDR2 SVGAGI. Trimming removed 2 bases from V and 3 bases from J, with 16 bases in between. The CDR3 is made up of 16 amino acids. CDR3 DNA: TGTGCCAGCAGTTACGGACAGCTCTCTAACCACTATGGCTACACCTTC. Translation: CASSYGQLSNHYGYTF.

This clonotype was recorded many times. The chain is built from TRBV27 and TRBJ2-3; D is unclear. Deletions cut 7 bases from V and 3 bases from J, with 14 bases between. The germline V gene encodes CDR1 MNHEY and CDR2 SMNVEV (reference sequence). The CDR3 sequence is 14 residues long. Written as DNA, the CDR3 is TGTGCCAGCATCAGTCGTGATGGGACAGATACGCAGTATTTT. It encodes CASISRDGTDTQYF.

This clonotype appeared a single time. Relative to the germline gene, one junction end is altered; a read error may explain this. The chain links TRBV5-1 to TRBJ1-1; D is unclear. The CDR3 has 14 residues. Per germline, CDR1 SGHRS and CDR2 YFSETQ. The CDR3 here is CAGSLVRLNTEAFF. The CDR3 DNA follows: TGCGCCGGCAGCTTGGTCAGGTTGAACACTGAAGCTTTCTTT.

This clonotype was observed at least ten times. The chain employs TRBV12-3 or TRBV12-4 and TRBJ2-1; D possibly corresponds to TRBD1 (6 bases). The CDR3 contains 17 residues. V lost 3 bases and J lost 0, with 15 bases in between. The CDR3 DNA sequence: TGTGCCAGCAGTTTGATTTTAGGGGGTAGCTCCTACAATGAGCAGTTCTTC. Protein product: CASSLILGGSSYNEQFF.

Many counts were recorded for this clonotype. The chain is built from TRBV29-1 and TRBJ2-1; no definite D call. This CDR3 is 12 amino acids long. Germline values: CDR1 SQVTM, CDR2 ANQGSEA. Between the trimmed V and J ends, which lost 5 bases and 7 bases, there was a span of 12 bases. In nucleotides, the CDR3 is TGCAGCGTTACGGACCTCAAAAATGAGCAGTTCTTC. Its protein is CSVTDLKNEQFF.